These 10 T cell receptor beta chains were all obtained from the same sample, sequenced in a study of graft-versus-host responses after intestinal transplantation. The method was immunoSEQ multiplex PCR; TCRdb's version includes in-frame clones alone and lacks a portion of them. The data show over 45,000 clones, approximately 94% seen once. No cognate antigen is known for these TCRs. Sequenced material: unstimulated CD4+ T cells sorted from spleen or lymph node cells, taken before transplant. The origin of the receptors is a human donor who was the organ donor for an intestinal transplant.

The DNA of the CDR3 is TGCGCCAGCAGCTTGGACCTAGCCGGGGGGTCCTACGAGCAGTACTTC. It encodes CASSLDLAGGSYEQYF. The chain has TRBV5-1 and TRBJ2-7, with 7 bases lining up with TRBD2. Germline lookup yields CDR1 SGHRS and CDR2 YFSETQ. The ends lost 0 bases at V and 1 base at J; junction bases unmatched: 7. CDR3 length: 16 amino acids.

The rearrangement links TRBV6-5 to TRBJ2-2; D is unresolved. The CDR3 has 13 residues. Trimming took off 6 bases at V and 7 bases at J, with 12 bases between the two ends. Per the germline V gene, CDR1 is MNHEY and CDR2 is SVGAGI. CDR3 nucleotide sequence: TGTGCCAGCAGGAACACGGGCGGCGGGGAGCTGTTTTTT. This codes for CASRNTGGGELFF.

J is TRBJ2-7 and V is TRBV4-3; 9 bases line up with TRBD1. Per germline, CDR1 LGHNA and CDR2 YSLEER. V was pared by 1 base and J by 3 bases, with 4 bases of the junction left unmatched. The CDR3 spans 15 residues. The CDR3 DNA reads as TGCGCCAGCAGCCAAGCCCAGGACAGGGGCTACGAGCAGTACTTC. Its protein product is CASSQAQDRGYEQYF.

The chain employs TRBV2 and TRBJ1-2; D perhaps matches TRBD1 (5 bases). The CDR3 runs 12 residues. Trimming cost V 4 bases and J 6 bases, with 9 bases left between them. CDR1 is SNHLY, CDR2 FYNNEI, per germline. The CDR3: CASSGQGNGYTF. CDR3 coding DNA: TGTGCCAGCAGTGGCCAGGGTAATGGCTACACCTTC.

The chain carries TRBV5-1 and TRBJ1-1; D may be TRBD1 (5 bases). Trimming left V 4 bases short and J 1 base short, with 11 bases between. The CDR3 loop spans 14 amino acids. The germline V gene has CDR1 SGHRS and CDR2 YFSETQ. The CDR3 region has the DNA TGCGCCAGCAGCGCCGGACACAGGAACACTGAAGCTTTCTTT. The encoded protein is CASSAGHRNTEAFF.

V usage is TRBV7-2 and J usage is TRBJ2-7; a possible D gene is TRBD1 (6 bases). This CDR3 is built from 15 residues. Trimming cost V 8 bases and J 5 bases, with 22 bases left between them. Germline lookup yields CDR1 SGHTA and CDR2 FQGNSA. CDR3 nucleotide sequence: TGTGCCAGCTCCCTAGTTAACAGGGCCGGTAACGAGCAGTACTTC. Translating it yields CASSLVNRAGNEQYF.

This rearrangement joins TRBV7-2 to TRBJ2-1; D uncertain. Per germline, CDR1 SGHTA and CDR2 FQGNSA. The CDR3 sequence is 15 residues long. Deletions cut 4 bases from V and 0 bases from J, with 10 bases between. The CDR3 nucleotides are TGTGCCAGCAGCTCAAGCCCGAGCTCCTACAATGAGCAGTTCTTC. It translates to CASSSSPSSYNEQFF.

The rearrangement uses TRBV6-1 and TRBJ2-6; D is ambiguous. Trimming shortened V by 11 bases and J by 2 bases, and 10 bases separated the two germline ends. The CDR3 runs 13 residues. CDR1 is MNHNS, CDR2 SASEGT, per germline. In DNA, the CDR3 is TGTGCCTCCCAAGTTACTGGGGCCAACGTCCTGACTTTC. This encodes CASQVTGANVLTF.

This rearrangement joins TRBV11-2 to TRBJ2-3; TRBD2 is a possible D gene (5 bases). Between the trimmed V and J ends, which lost 4 bases and 2 bases, there was a span of 10 bases. This CDR3 spans 14 amino acids. Per the germline V gene, CDR1 is SGHAT and CDR2 is FQNNGV. The CDR3 region is CASSYRGSTDTQYF. CDR3 nucleotides: TGTGCCAGCAGCTACCGGGGATCCACAGATACGCAGTATTTT.

This rearrangement joins TRBV6-1 to TRBJ2-5, with TRBD1 as a possible D gene (5 bases). The CDR3 has 15 amino acids. Between the trimmed V and J ends, which lost 0 bases and 10 bases, there was a span of 18 bases. Germline loops: CDR1 MNHNS, CDR2 SASEGT. The CDR3 reads CASSEARLPLRGQYF. The DNA for the CDR3 is TGTGCCAGCAGTGAAGCGAGGCTACCCCTAAGGGGCCAGTACTTC.